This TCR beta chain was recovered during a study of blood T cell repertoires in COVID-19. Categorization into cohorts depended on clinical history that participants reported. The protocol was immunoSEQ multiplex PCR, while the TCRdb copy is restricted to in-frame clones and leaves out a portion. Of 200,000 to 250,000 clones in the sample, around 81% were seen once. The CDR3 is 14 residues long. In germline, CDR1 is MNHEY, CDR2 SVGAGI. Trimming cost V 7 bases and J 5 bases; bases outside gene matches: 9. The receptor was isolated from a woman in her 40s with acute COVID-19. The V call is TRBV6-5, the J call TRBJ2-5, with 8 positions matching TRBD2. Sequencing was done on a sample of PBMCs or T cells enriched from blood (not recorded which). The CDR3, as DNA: TGTGCCAGCAACCTTCCGGGAGGGTGGGAGACCCAGTACTTC. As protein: CASNLPGGWETQYF.